A single sample gave rise to the 3 T cell receptor beta chains below, sequenced in a study of T cells in Graves' hyperthyroidism and ophthalmopathy. RNA transcripts were the template for amplifying TCR beta CDR3 regions. When the TCR CDR3 underwent first-round RT-PCR, the HTBI primer set was used. From the multiplex PCR reads, TCRdb called clonotypes with MiXCR, one entry per CDR3 protein. The table records around 300,000 distinct CDR3 sequences, about 14% of them present only once. The specimen sequenced was blood. The receptor set was obtained from a woman aged 25 to 45 with Graves' hyperthyroidism.

This clonotype was detected many times. V gene TRBV5-1 combines with J gene TRBJ2-1; 9 bases match TRBD1. CDR1 SGHRS and CDR2 YFSETQ come from the germline V gene. The CDR3 sequence is 15 residues long. J was trimmed by 4 bases and V by 2 bases; bases with no gene match: 4. The chain's CDR3 is CASSLGTGKYNEQFF. As DNA, the CDR3 is TGCGCCAGCAGCTTAGGGACAGGGAAGTACAATGAGCAGTTCTTC.

This clonotype has more than one count but fewer than ten. The chain links TRBV9 to TRBJ1-2; no reliable D call. Trimming left V 3 bases short and J 3 bases short, with 3 bases between. CDR1 SGDLS and CDR2 YYNGEE come from the germline V gene. The CDR3 runs 11 residues. CDR3 in DNA: TGTGCCAGCAGCGCCGACTATGGCTACACCTTC. Translating it yields CASSADYGYTF.

This sequence joins TRBV9 and TRBJ1-5, with D perhaps matching TRBD1 (5 bases). V dropped 0 bases and J dropped 5 bases, with 9 bases sitting between them. CDR1 and CDR2 from the germline V gene are SGDLS and YYNGEE. The CDR3 is 14 amino acids. The chain's CDR3 is CASSVDLGDQPQHF. The CDR3 coding sequence is TGTGCCAGCAGCGTAGATTTGGGGGATCAGCCCCAGCATTTT.